The 5 T cell receptor beta chains reported below all come from one sample, sequenced in a study of blood T cell repertoires in COVID-19. Profiled with immunoSEQ multiplex PCR; TCRdb holds only in-frame clones, not every one. The sample contains 150,000 or so clones, about 79% of which appear only once. Sequencing was done on a sample of peripheral blood. These receptors originate from an elderly woman with active or convalescent COVID-19.

The V call is TRBV7-9, the J call TRBJ1-4; maybe TRBD1 (5 bases). Trimming pared 5 bases from V and 1 base from J, leaving 17 bases between. This CDR3 is built from 17 residues. The V gene's germline CDR1 is SEHNR and CDR2 FQNEAQ (reference sequence). In nucleotides, the CDR3 is TGTGCCAGCAGCCACGACGGAAGGGGCAGAACTAATGAAAAACTGTTTTTT. Translation gives CASSHDGRGRTNEKLFF.

A few counts support this clone. The chain uses TRBV10-1 and TRBJ1-5; the D gene is possibly TRBD1 (5 bases). Per the germline V gene, CDR1 is WNHNN and CDR2 is SYGVQD (reference sequence). The V gene lost 4 bases and the J gene lost 0 bases, with 16 bases spanning the gap. The CDR3 is 17 amino acids. CDR3 DNA: TGCGCCAGCAGTGTCCAGCGGGGCGCACTTAGCAATCAGCCCCAGCATTTT. This encodes CASSVQRGALSNQPQHF.

V is TRBV11-3 and J is TRBJ2-6, with TRBD1 identical over 9 bases. Germline CDR1 is SGHNT and CDR2 is YENEEA. The CDR3 has 17 amino acids. The V and J ends lost 1 base and 4 bases, in that order; junction bases with no gene match: 5. CDR3 protein: CASSLGDRASGANVLTF. CDR3 sequence (DNA): TGTGCCAGCAGCTTAGGGGACAGGGCGTCCGGGGCCAACGTCCTGACTTTC.

V and J are TRBV18 and TRBJ2-1; TRBD1 agrees at 7 bases. The CDR3 is 17 residues long. The ends lost 4 bases at V and 0 bases at J; junction bases unmatched: 9. The germline V gene has CDR1 KGHSH and CDR2 LQKENI. CDR3 sequence reads: CASSLIGGDSSYNEQFF. The CDR3 nucleotides are TGTGCCAGCTCACTAATAGGGGGCGATAGCTCCTACAATGAGCAGTTCTTC.

A few counts support this clone. V and J are TRBV2 and TRBJ1-2, with a tentative D call TRBD1 (6 bases). V dropped 2 bases and J dropped 3 bases, with 10 bases sitting between them. The CDR3 is 14 amino acids. Germline lookup yields CDR1 SNHLY and CDR2 FYNNEI. CDR3 nucleotides: TGTGCCAGCAGTGAACGGGACACCTACTATGGCTACACCTTC. Translation gives CASSERDTYYGYTF. The complete variable domain, with remaining parts taken from reference TRBV2 and TRBJ1-2, reads EPEVTQTPSHQVTQMGQEVILRCVPISNHLYFYWYRQILGQKVEFLVSFYNNEISEKSEIFDDQFSVERPDGSNFTLKIRSTKLEDSAMYFCASSERDTYYGYTFGSGTRLTVV.